The next 28 T cell receptor beta chains were all read from a single sample in a study of Graves' ophthalmopathy and Graves' hyperthyroidism. RNA transcripts were the template, and TCR beta CDR3 regions were amplified from them. The library came from an HTBI-primed first-round RT-PCR and a second-round multiplex PCR. TCRdb re-analysed the multiplex PCR reads in MiXCR, keeping a single row per CDR3 protein. In the table there are a few hundred thousand distinct CDR3 sequences, about a sixth of which are singletons. Sequencing used peripheral blood. Receptors originate from an adult woman with stable Graves' hyperthyroidism.

The CDR3, as DNA: TGTGCCAGCGGCCCCCGGGACACCGTCGCCCATTATCAGCCCCAGCATTTT. Translated, it gives CASGPRDTVAHYQPQHF. V usage is TRBV6-1 and J usage is TRBJ1-5, with a tentative D call TRBD1 (6 bases). Trimming took 8 bases from V and 5 from J, leaving 25 bases between them. Germline CDR1 reads MNHNS; CDR2 reads SASEGT. This CDR3 is built from 17 residues.

V is TRBV11-2 and J is TRBJ1-2, with D perhaps TRBD1 (5 bases). The CDR3 totals 15 residues. The V gene lost 0 bases and the J gene lost 3 bases, with 11 bases spanning the gap. CDR1 and CDR2 (germline): SGHAT, FQNNGV. The CDR3 DNA is TGTGCCAGCAGCTTAGATATCAGGGCTCACTATGGCTACACCTTC. It yields the protein CASSLDIRAHYGYTF.

This clonotype was detected ten times or more. The V gene is TRBV12-5, the J gene TRBJ2-7; 9 positions match TRBD1. In germline, CDR1 is LGHNT, CDR2 FRNRAP. The CDR3 has 15 amino acids. V gave up 2 bases and J gave up 2 bases; unmatched junction bases: 4. This chain's CDR3 is CASGLPGTGTYEQYF. The CDR3 coding sequence is TGTGCTAGTGGTTTGCCTGGGACAGGGACCTACGAGCAGTACTTC.

This clonotype was seen many times. J is TRBJ2-4 and V is TRBV20-1; 9 nucleotides match TRBD1. CDR1 and CDR2 (germline): DFQATT, SNEGSKA (reference sequence). V lost 6 bases and J lost 6; bases outside the gene matches: 9. CDR3 length equals 14 residues. CDR3 DNA: TGCAGTGCCAACAGGGGGCCCCAGGCAAACATTCAGTACTTC. The encoded protein is CSANRGPQANIQYF.

This clonotype was detected many times. The chain combines TRBV6-1 with TRBJ2-5; TRBD1 matches 8 bases. V was pared by 1 base and J by 2 bases, with 3 bases of the junction left unmatched. Germline loops: CDR1 MNHNS, CDR2 SASEGT. This CDR3 is built from 15 residues. CDR3 sequence: CASSEGTGLQETQYF. The DNA for the CDR3 is TGTGCCAGCAGTGAAGGGACAGGGCTACAAGAGACCCAGTACTTC.

Ten or more counts support this clonotype. The gene calls are TRBV11-2 and TRBJ2-5; no clear D. Germline V CDR1 and CDR2: SGHAT, FQNNGV. CDR3 length: 15 amino acids. Deletions cut 1 base from V and 1 base from J, with 10 bases between. This CDR3 reads CASSLGFRLQETQYF. CDR3 DNA sequence: TGTGCCAGCAGCTTAGGGTTTAGGCTCCAAGAGACCCAGTACTTC.

About this clonotype: With a much larger clone just one base away, this may be a read error. This chain uses TRBV10-3 with TRBJ2-1; the match to TRBD2 covers 8 bases. The germline gives CDR1 ENHRY, CDR2 SYGVKD. The CDR3 covers 15 residues. Trimming took 8 bases from V and 13 from J; bases not matched to a gene: 19. The CDR3 sequence is CAIGPTGTSSETQFF. CDR3 nucleotide sequence: TGTGCCATCGGCCCGACTGGGACTAGTAGTGAGACCCAGTTCTTC.

CDR3 loop: CASSQTPTEETQYF. DNA for the CDR3: TGTGCCAGCAGTCAAACGCCGACAGAAGAGACCCAGTACTTC. J is TRBJ2-5 and V is TRBV28, with a tentative D call TRBD1 (5 bases). The CDR3 has 14 amino acids. The V end was cut by 5 bases, the J end by 3 bases, with 13 bases between. Germline CDR1 is MDHEN and CDR2 is SYDVKM.

This clonotype was counted ten times or more. The rearrangement uses TRBV28 and TRBJ2-2, with a possible D match to TRBD2 (6 bases). The V end was cut by 5 bases, the J end by 1 base, with 14 bases between. CDR1 and CDR2 from the germline V gene are MDHEN and SYDVKM. CDR3 length: 16 residues. CDR3 nucleotide sequence: TGTGCCAGCAGTCCTTCTAGCGCGGTGAACACCGGGGAGCTGTTTTTT. The encoded protein is CASSPSSAVNTGELFF.

The rearrangement links TRBV27 to TRBJ2-6; TRBD2 might be the D (5 bases). The length of the CDR3 is 15 residues. Germline V gene data show CDR1 as MNHEY and CDR2 as SMNVEV (reference sequence). V dropped 5 bases and J dropped 2 bases, with 10 bases sitting between them. CDR3 sequence reads: CASSNAGAGANVLTF. The CDR3 DNA follows: TGTGCCAGCAGTAATGCGGGTGCTGGGGCCAACGTCCTGACTTTC.

The chain has TRBV25-1 and TRBJ2-2, with D unresolved. The germline V gene encodes CDR1 MGHDK and CDR2 SYGVNS. The CDR3 contains 14 residues. The V end was cut by 4 bases, the J end by 4 bases, with 10 bases between. The CDR3 region is CASSAQWGTGELFF. CDR3 in DNA: TGTGCCAGCAGTGCCCAGTGGGGCACCGGGGAGCTGTTTTTT.

This clonotype was seen a few times. The V call is TRBV18, the J call TRBJ2-7; 12 positions agree with TRBD2. J gave up 5 bases and V 3 bases, and 5 bases lay outside the gene matches. The CDR3 runs 15 residues. Germline V gene data show CDR1 as KGHSH and CDR2 as LQKENI. CDR3 amino acids: CASSPTSGSLNEQYF. Here the CDR3 DNA reads TGTGCCAGCTCACCGACTAGCGGGAGTCTAAACGAGCAGTACTTC.

The sample holds many counts of this clonotype. Given a much more abundant clone one base away, this may be a read error. This chain uses TRBV12-3 or TRBV12-4 with TRBJ2-5; possible D gene TRBD1, 5 bases. V lost 3 bases, J lost 7 bases, and 18 bases lay in between. The CDR3 runs to 15 residues. CDR3 in amino acids: CASSFTGGRERTQYF. The CDR3 nucleotides read TGTGCCAGCAGTTTCACCGGTGGCAGGGAAAGGACCCAGTACTTC.

This clonotype was seen at least ten times. The J gene is TRBJ1-2, the V gene TRBV6-1; unclear D gene. Germline V gives CDR1 MNHNS, CDR2 SASEGT. The CDR3 is 12 amino acids. The ends were cut back, 1 base at V and 8 bases at J, with 8 bases in the middle. CDR3 sequence (DNA): TGTGCCAGCAGTGAAGACCGCCGGGGCTACACCTTC. Its protein is CASSEDRRGYTF.

This clonotype was counted at least ten times. The V gene is TRBV7-9, the J gene TRBJ1-2, with D tentatively TRBD1 (5 bases). Trimming pared 0 bases from V and 5 bases from J, leaving 10 bases between. Germline CDR1 is SEHNR and CDR2 is FQNEAQ (reference sequence). This CDR3 spans 14 amino acids. Here the CDR3 DNA reads TGTGCCAGCAGCTTAGCGGGACTGGTATATGGCTACACCTTC. Translated: CASSLAGLVYGYTF.

This clonotype was observed a single time. Because it lacks the conserved phenylalanine or tryptophan at the end, this CDR3 is likely a read error. The V and J genes are TRBV2 and TRBJ2-5, with 14 nucleotides matching TRBD2. The germline V gene encodes CDR1 SNHLY and CDR2 FYNNEI. V was clipped by 2 bases and J by 9 bases; unmatched bases: 8. The CDR3 sequence is 16 residues long. The CDR3 DNA reads as TGTGCCAGCAGTGAACAGGGACTAGCGGGAGATGGGTCCCAGTACTAC. Translation: CASSEQGLAGDGSQYY.

This clonotype was seen many times. The rearrangement links TRBV5-1 to TRBJ2-7, with unresolved D. Per germline, CDR1 SGHRS and CDR2 YFSETQ. CDR3 length: 14 amino acids. V dropped 0 bases and J dropped 2 bases, with 9 bases sitting between them. The CDR3 here is CASSLDPNTYEQYF. In DNA form, the CDR3 reads TGCGCCAGCAGCTTGGATCCTAATACCTACGAGCAGTACTTC.

Many counts were recorded for this clonotype. This rearrangement joins TRBV28 to TRBJ2-7; D is possibly TRBD1 (5 bases). Trimming pared 0 bases from V and 2 bases from J, leaving 8 bases between. The CDR3 is 14 residues long. Germline CDR1 is MDHEN and CDR2 is SYDVKM. CDR3 region: CASSLWGPTYEQYF. CDR3 in DNA: TGTGCCAGCAGTTTATGGGGGCCCACCTACGAGCAGTACTTC.

The chain carries TRBV19 and TRBJ2-5, with TRBD1 matching over 9 bases. Germline CDR1 LNHDA, CDR2 SQIVND (reference sequence). The CDR3 is 15 amino acids. Trimming at V came to 5 bases and at J to 2 bases, leaving 6 bases not matched to a gene. CDR3 bases: TGTGCCAGTAGTTACGGACAGGGGTTACAAGAGACCCAGTACTTC. This gives the protein CASSYGQGLQETQYF. Supplemented by reference TRBV19 and TRBJ2-5, the full variable domain reads DGGITQSPKYLFRKEGQNVTLSCEQNLNHDAMYWYRQDPGQGLRLIYYSQIVNDFQKGDIAEGYSVSREKKESFPLTVTSAQKNPTAFYLCASSYGQGLQETQYFGPGTRLLVL.

This clonotype was detected ten times or more. The chain is built from TRBV7-9 and TRBJ2-7; D possibly corresponds to TRBD1 (5 bases). The CDR3 totals 13 residues. Trimming removed 5 bases from V and 3 bases from J, with 11 bases in between. Germline CDR1 SEHNR, CDR2 FQNEAQ (reference sequence). Here the CDR3 reads CASSNDRYYEQYF. The CDR3 DNA follows: TGTGCCAGCAGCAACGACAGATACTACGAGCAGTACTTC.

V gene TRBV4-2 combines with J gene TRBJ1-2; D gene uncertain. Trimming took off 1 base at V and 8 bases at J, with 17 bases between the two ends. CDR1 is LGHNA, CDR2 YNFKEQ, per germline. CDR3 length equals 15 residues. The CDR3 spells CASSQVNVGESGYTF. CDR3 bases: TGTGCCAGCAGCCAAGTAAATGTTGGGGAGTCCGGCTACACCTTC.

The sample holds many counts of this clonotype. CDR3 amino acids: CASRPLAGALSEYSNQPQHF. The CDR3 nucleotides read TGTGCCAGCAGACCCCTGGCAGGCGCATTAAGTGAATATAGCAATCAGCCCCAGCATTTT. This chain connects TRBV6-5 to TRBJ1-5; D remains ambiguous. CDR3 length: 20 residues. From germline, CDR1 is MNHEY and CDR2 SVGAGI. Trimming shortened V by 6 bases and J by 0 bases, and 27 bases separated the two germline ends.

This clonotype came up many times. The rearrangement links TRBV20-1 to TRBJ2-5; 10 bases are a match to TRBD2. This CDR3 has 14 residues. The germline gives CDR1 DFQATT, CDR2 SNEGSKA (reference sequence). V trimming: 6 bases; J trimming: 2 bases; junction bases outside the gene matches: 6. CDR3 residues: CSAPSGRGQETQYF. The CDR3 DNA reads TGCAGTGCCCCCAGCGGGAGGGGGCAAGAGACCCAGTACTTC.

This clonotype was counted ten times or more. The chain uses TRBV28 and TRBJ2-5; 11 nucleotides match TRBD2. This CDR3 comprises 15 residues. Germline assignment: CDR1 MDHEN and CDR2 SYDVKM. The ends lost 7 bases at V and 4 bases at J; junction bases unmatched: 8. The CDR3 here is CASNLLAGGLETQYF. The CDR3 bases are TGTGCCAGCAACCTCCTAGCGGGAGGTTTAGAGACCCAGTACTTC.

The chain carries TRBV27 and TRBJ1-5; 7 bases line up with TRBD1. The germline V gene has CDR1 MNHEY and CDR2 SMNVEV (reference sequence). This CDR3 spans 19 amino acids. The ends lost 4 bases at V and 3 bases at J; junction bases unmatched: 18. The CDR3 sequence: CASSSLRDRPWGLNQPQHF. In nucleotides, the CDR3 is TGTGCCAGCAGTTCCCTACGGGACAGACCATGGGGGCTCAATCAGCCCCAGCATTTT.

This clonotype was seen at least ten times. The J gene is TRBJ1-1, the V gene TRBV12-5, with D unresolved. The CDR3 has 13 residues. The germline V gene encodes CDR1 LGHNT and CDR2 FRNRAP. The germline V and J ends were trimmed by 1 base and 4 bases, with 7 bases remaining between them. The CDR3 DNA is TGTGCTAGTGGTTTGGGAGAAGGCACTGAAGCTTTCTTT. Translated: CASGLGEGTEAFF.

This clonotype was seen many times. This rearrangement joins TRBV30 to TRBJ1-6, with TRBD1 matching 8 bases. CDR1 and CDR2 from the germline V gene are GTSNPN and SVGIG (reference sequence). The J segment lost 7 bases and the V segment lost 7 bases, leaving 6 bases of the junction unmatched. The CDR3 covers 13 residues. This chain's CDR3 is CASRTGPNSPLHF. CDR3 nucleotides: TGTGCCTCTCGGACAGGGCCGAATTCACCCCTCCACTTT.

There are many counts of this clonotype. The rearrangement uses TRBV11-2 and TRBJ2-7, with a weak D call TRBD1 (6 bases). The CDR3 contains 14 residues. The germline CDR1 and CDR2 sequences are SGHAT and FQNNGV. Trimming stripped 5 bases from V and 3 bases from J, with 14 bases between. The CDR3 reads CASSTPGHHYEQYF. The CDR3 DNA reads TGTGCCAGCAGCACCCCGGGACACCACTACGAGCAGTACTTC.